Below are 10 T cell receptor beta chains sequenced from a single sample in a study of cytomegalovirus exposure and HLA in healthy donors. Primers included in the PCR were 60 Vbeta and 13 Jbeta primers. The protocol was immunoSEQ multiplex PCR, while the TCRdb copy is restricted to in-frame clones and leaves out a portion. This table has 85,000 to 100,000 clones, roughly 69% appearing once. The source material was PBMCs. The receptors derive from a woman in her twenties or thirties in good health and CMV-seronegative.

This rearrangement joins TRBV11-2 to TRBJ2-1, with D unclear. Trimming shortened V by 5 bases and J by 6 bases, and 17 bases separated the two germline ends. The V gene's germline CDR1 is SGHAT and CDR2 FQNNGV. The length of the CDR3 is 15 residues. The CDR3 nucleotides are TGTGCCAGCAGCCGTCTTATAGTCCTATTCAATGAGCAGTTCTTC. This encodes CASSRLIVLFNEQFF.

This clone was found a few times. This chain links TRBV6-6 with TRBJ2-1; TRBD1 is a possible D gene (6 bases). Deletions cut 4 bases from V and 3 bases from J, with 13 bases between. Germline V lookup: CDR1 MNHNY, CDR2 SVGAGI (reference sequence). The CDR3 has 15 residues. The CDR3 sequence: CASSSHDRFYNEQFF. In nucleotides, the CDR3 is TGTGCCAGCAGTTCACACGACAGGTTCTACAATGAGCAGTTCTTC.

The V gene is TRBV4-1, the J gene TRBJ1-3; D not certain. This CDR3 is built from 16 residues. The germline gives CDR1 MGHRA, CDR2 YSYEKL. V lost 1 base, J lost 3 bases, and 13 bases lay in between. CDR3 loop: CASSQVFGEIGNTIYF. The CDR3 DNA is TGCGCCAGCAGCCAAGTCTTCGGAGAAATTGGAAACACCATATATTTT.

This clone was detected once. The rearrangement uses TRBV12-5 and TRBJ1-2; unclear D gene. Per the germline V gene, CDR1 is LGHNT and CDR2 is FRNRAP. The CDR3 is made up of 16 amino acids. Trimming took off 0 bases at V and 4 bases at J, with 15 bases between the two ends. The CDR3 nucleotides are TGTGCTAGTGGTTTGGTACTATCAGTAGAGGTCTATGGCTACACCTTC. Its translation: CASGLVLSVEVYGYTF.

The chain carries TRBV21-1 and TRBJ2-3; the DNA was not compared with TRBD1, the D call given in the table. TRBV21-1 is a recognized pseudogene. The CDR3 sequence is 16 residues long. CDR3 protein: CASSPRDRGHADTQYF. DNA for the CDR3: TGTGCCAGCAGTCCCCGGGACAGGGGGCATGCAGATACGCAGTATTTT.

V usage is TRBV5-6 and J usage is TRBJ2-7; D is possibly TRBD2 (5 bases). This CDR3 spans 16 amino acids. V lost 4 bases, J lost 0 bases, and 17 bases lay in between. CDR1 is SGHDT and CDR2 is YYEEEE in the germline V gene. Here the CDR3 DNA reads TGTGCCAGCAGCCAAACCCTGGACTGGGACTCCTACGAGCAGTACTTC. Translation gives CASSQTLDWDSYEQYF.

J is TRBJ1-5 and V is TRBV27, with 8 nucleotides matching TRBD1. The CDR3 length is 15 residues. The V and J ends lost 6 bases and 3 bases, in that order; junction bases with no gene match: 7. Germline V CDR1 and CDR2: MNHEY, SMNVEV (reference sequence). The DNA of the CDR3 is TGTGCCAGCAGCTGGACAGGGACCGACAATCAGCCCCAGCATTTT. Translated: CASSWTGTDNQPQHF.

The chain's CDR3 is CASSQRQGEMFF. The CDR3 DNA reads TGTGCCAGCAGCCAGCGACAGGGAGAAATGTTTTTT. This chain connects TRBV7-6 to TRBJ1-4, with TRBD1 identical over 7 bases. Germline V CDR1 and CDR2: SGHVS, FNYEAQ. This CDR3 is 12 amino acids long. Germline trimming cut 5 bases from V and 15 bases from J; bases unmatched to any gene: 9.

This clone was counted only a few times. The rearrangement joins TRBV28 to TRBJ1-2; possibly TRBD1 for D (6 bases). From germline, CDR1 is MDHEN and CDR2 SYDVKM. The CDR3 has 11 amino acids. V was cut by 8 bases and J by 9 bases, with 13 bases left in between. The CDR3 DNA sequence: TGTGCCAGCGAGCAGGGGCGCAGCTACACCTTC. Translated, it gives CASEQGRSYTF.

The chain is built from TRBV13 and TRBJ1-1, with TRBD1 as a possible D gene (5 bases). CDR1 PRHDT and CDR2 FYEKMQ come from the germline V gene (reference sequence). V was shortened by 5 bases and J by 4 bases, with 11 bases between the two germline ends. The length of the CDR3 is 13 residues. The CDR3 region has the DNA TGTGCCAGCAGCCCACCAGGGTCCACTGAAGCTTTCTTT. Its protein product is CASSPPGSTEAFF. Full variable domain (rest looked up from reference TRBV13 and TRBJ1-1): AAGVIQSPRHLIKEKRETATLKCYPIPRHDTVYWYQQGPGQDPQFLISFYEKMQSDKGSIPDRFSAQQFSDYHSELNMSSLELGDSALYFCASSPPGSTEAFFGQGTRLTVV.